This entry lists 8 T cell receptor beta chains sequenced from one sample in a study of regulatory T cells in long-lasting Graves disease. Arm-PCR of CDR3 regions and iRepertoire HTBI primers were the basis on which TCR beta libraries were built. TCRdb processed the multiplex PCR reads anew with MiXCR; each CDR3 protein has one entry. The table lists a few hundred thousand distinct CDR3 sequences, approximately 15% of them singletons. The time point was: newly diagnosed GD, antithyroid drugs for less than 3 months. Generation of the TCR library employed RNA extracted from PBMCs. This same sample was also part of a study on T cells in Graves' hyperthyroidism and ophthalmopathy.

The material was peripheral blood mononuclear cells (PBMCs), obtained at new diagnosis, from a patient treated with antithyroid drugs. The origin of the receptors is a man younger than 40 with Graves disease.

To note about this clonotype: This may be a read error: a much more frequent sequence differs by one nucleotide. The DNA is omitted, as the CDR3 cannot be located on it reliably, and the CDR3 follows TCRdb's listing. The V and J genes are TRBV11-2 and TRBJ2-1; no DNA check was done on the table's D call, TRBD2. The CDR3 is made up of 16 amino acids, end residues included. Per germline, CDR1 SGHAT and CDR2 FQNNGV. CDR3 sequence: CASSLAVAGGNNERFF.

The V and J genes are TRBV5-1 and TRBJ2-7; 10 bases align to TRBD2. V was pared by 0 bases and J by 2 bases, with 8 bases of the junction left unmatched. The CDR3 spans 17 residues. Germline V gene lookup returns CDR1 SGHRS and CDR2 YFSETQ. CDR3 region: CASSLGHQLAGPYEQYF. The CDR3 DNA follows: TGCGCCAGCAGCTTGGGCCATCAACTAGCGGGACCCTACGAGCAGTACTTC.

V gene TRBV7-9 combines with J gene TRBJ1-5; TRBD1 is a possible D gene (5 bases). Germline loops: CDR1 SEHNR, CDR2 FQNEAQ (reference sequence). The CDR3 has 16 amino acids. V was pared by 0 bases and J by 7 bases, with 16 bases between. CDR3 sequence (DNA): TGTGCCAGCAGCTTAGCGTACGGGCGGAAGGGGCAGCCCCAGCATTTT. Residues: CASSLAYGRKGQPQHF.

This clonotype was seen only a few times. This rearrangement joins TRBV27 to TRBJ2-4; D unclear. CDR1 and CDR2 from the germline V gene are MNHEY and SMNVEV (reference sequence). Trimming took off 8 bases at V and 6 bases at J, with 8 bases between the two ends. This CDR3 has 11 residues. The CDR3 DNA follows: TGTGCCAGCGAGTACAGAAACATTCAGTACTTC. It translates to CASEYRNIQYF.

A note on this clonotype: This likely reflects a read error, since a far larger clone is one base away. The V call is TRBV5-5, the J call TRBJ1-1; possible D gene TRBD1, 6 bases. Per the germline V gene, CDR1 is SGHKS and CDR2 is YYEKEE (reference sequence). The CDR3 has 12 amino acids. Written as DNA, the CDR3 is TGCGCCAGCAGCACCTCAGGGGATCAGGCTTTCTTT. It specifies CASSTSGDQAFF.

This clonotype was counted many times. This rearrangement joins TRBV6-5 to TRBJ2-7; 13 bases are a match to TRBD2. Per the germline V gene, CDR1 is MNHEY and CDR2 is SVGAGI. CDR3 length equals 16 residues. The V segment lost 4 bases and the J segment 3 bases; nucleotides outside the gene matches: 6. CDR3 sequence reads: CASSSLGLAGIYEQYF. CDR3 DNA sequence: TGTGCCAGCAGTTCCCTGGGACTAGCGGGAATCTACGAGCAGTACTTC.

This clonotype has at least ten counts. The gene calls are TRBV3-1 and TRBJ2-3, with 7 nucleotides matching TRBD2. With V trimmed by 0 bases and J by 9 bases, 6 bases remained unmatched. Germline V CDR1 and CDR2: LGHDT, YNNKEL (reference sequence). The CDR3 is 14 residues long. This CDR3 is CASSQEKAGMTQYF. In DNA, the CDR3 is TGTGCCAGCAGCCAAGAGAAAGCGGGGATGACGCAGTATTTT.

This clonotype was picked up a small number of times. The DNA of the CDR3 is TGTGCCAGCAGCCTAGGTGTCCTACTAGCGGGAGTCTGGAATGAGCAGTTCTTC. The encoded protein is CASSLGVLLAGVWNEQFF. The chain joins TRBV9 to TRBJ2-1; TRBD2 agrees at 11 bases. The V gene end was trimmed by 4 bases and the J gene end by 7 bases; junction bases not matched to a gene: 16. This CDR3 has 18 amino acids. CDR1 and CDR2 (germline): SGDLS, YYNGEE.